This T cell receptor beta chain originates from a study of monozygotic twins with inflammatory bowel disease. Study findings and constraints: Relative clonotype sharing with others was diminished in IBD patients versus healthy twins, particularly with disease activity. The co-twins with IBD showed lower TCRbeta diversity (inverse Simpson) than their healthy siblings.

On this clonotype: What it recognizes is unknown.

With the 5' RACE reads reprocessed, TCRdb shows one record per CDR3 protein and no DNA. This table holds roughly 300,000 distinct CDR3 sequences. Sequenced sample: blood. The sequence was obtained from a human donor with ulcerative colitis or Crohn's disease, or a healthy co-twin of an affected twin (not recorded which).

CDR3 region: CASSLARDSNQPQHF. V usage is TRBV18 and J usage is TRBJ1-5; TCRdb reports TRBD1, a call that lacks DNA to check it against. This CDR3 is 15 amino acids long. In germline, CDR1 is KGHSH, CDR2 LQKENI.